This T cell receptor (beta chain) originates from a study of cytomegalovirus exposure and HLA in healthy donors. Study-level results: Earlier analysis found most TCR beta V segments productive about 87% or about 30% of the time.

Comments on this clone: Its target is not known.

Nominally healthy donors provided the samples, though records likely missed some immune exposures. Trimming removed 2 bases from V and 5 bases from J; junction bases left unmatched: 10. In germline, CDR1 is SGHNT, CDR2 YYREEE (reference sequence). The CDR3 runs 17 residues. PCR amplification relied on 60 Vbeta primers (plus 13 Jbeta primers). Produced via immunoSEQ multiplex PCR; TCRdb's table is partial and in-frame only. Found here are about 160,000 clones, 75% to 90% of them singletons; the top ten hold 0.95% to 1.5%. Sequencing input: PBMCs. The clonotype was recovered from a boy aged 2-9 years in good health and CMV-seronegative. The V gene is TRBV5-4, the J gene TRBJ2-3; 11 bases map to TRBD2. The CDR3: CASSLSTSGSLQDTQYF. DNA of the CDR3: TGTGCCAGCAGCTTATCAACTAGCGGGAGCCTTCAAGATACGCAGTATTTT.